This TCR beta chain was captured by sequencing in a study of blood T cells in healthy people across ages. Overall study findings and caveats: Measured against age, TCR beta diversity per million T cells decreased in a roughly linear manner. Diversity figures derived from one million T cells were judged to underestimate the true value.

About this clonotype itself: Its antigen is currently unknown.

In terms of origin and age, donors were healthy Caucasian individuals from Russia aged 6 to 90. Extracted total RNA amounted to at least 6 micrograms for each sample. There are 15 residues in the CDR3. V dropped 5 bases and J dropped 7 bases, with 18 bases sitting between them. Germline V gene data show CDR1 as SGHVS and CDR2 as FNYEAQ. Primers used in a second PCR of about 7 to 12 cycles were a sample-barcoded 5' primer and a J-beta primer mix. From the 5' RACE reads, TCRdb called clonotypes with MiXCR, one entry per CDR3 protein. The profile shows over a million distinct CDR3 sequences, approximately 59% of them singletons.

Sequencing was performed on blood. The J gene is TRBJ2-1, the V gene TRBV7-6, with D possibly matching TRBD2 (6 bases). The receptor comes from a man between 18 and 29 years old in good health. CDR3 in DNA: TGTGCCAGCAGCCCCGGAGCGGGCCTCCCAAATGAGCAGTTCTTC. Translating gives CASSPGAGLPNEQFF.